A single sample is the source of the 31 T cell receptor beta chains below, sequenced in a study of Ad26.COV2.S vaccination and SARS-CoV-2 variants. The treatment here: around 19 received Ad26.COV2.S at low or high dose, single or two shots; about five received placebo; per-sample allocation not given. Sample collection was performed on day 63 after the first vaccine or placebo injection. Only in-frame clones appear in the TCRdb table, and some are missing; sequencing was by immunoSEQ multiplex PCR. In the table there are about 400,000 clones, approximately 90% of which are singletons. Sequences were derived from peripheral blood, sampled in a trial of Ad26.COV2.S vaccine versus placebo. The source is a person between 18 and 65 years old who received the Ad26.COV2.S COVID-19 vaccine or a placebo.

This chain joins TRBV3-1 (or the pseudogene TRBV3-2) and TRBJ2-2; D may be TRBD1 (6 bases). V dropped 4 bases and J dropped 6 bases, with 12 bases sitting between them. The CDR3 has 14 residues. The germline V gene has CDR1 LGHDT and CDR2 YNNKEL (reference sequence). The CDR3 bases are TGTGCCAGCAGCCGCTCCAGGGGAGCCGGGGAGCTGTTTTTT. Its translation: CASSRSRGAGELFF.

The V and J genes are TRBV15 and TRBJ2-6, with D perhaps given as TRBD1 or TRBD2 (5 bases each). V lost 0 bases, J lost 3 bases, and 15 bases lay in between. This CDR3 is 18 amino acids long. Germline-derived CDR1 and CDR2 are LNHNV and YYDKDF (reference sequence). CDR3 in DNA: TGTGCCACCAGCAGAGAGTATGGGCCAGGGAGTGGGGCCAACGTCCTGACTTTC. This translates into CATSREYGPGSGANVLTF.

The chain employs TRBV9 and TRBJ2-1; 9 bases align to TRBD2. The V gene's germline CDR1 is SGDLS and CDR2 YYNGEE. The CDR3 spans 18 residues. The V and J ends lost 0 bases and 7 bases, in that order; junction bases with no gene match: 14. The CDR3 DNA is TGTGCCAGCAGCGTAGGGCCCCTCCTAGCGGGAAGAGAGAATGAGCAGTTCTTC. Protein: CASSVGPLLAGRENEQFF.

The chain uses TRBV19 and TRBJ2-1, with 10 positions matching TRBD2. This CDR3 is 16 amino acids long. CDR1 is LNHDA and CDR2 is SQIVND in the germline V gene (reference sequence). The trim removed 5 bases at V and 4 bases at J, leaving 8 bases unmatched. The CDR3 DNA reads TGTGCCAGTAGTCTTAGAACTAGCGGGACTTACAATGAGCAGTTCTTC. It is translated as CASSLRTSGTYNEQFF.

DNA for the CDR3: TGTGCCAGCAGCGAGGAGGGGACAGGGTCGAATGAGCAGTTCTTC. It codes for CASSEEGTGSNEQFF. This chain connects TRBV5-6 to TRBJ2-1; 9 bases are shared with TRBD1. The germline V gene encodes CDR1 SGHDT and CDR2 YYEEEE. Trimming at V came to 4 bases and at J to 7 bases, leaving 9 bases not matched to a gene. The CDR3 loop spans 15 amino acids.

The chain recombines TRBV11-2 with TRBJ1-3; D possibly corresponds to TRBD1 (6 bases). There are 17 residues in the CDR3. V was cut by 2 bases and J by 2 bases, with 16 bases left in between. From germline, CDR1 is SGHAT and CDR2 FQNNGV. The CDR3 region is CASSLTVGGGPGNTIYF. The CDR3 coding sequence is TGTGCCAGCAGCTTAACGGTCGGCGGGGGGCCTGGAAACACCATATATTTT.

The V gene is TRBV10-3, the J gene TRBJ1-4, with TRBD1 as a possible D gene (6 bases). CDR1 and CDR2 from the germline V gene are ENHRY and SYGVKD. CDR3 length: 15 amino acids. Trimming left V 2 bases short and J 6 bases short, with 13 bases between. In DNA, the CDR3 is TGTGCCATCAGTGAGAAGTGGGGGCGGGATGAAAAACTGTTTTTT. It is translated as CAISEKWGRDEKLFF.

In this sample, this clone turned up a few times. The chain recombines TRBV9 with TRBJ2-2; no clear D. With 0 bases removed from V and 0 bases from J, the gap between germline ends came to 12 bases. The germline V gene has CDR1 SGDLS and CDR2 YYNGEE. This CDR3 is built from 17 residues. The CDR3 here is CASSVEAVPPNTGELFF. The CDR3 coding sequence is TGTGCCAGCAGCGTAGAGGCAGTACCCCCGAACACCGGGGAGCTGTTTTTT.

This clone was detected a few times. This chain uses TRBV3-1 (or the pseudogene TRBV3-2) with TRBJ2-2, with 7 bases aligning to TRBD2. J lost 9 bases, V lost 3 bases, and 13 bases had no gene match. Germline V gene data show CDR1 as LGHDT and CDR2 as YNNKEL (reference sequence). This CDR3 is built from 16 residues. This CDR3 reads CASSHLGGHLLRELFF. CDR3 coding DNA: TGTGCCAGCAGCCACCTGGGAGGGCACCTATTAAGGGAGCTGTTTTTT.

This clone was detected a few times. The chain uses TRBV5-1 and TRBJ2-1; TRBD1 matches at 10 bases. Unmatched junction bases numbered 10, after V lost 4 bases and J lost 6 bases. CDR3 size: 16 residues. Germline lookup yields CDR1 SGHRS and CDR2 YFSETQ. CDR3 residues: CASSPQFRTGGNEQFF. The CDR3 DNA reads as TGCGCCAGCAGCCCGCAGTTTAGGACAGGGGGCAATGAGCAGTTCTTC.

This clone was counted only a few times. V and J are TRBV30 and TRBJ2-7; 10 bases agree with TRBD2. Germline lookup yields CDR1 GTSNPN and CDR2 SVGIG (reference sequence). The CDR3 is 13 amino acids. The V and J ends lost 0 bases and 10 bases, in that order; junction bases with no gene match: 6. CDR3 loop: CAWSVGSGRAQYF. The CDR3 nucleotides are TGTGCCTGGAGTGTAGGAAGCGGGAGGGCCCAGTACTTC.

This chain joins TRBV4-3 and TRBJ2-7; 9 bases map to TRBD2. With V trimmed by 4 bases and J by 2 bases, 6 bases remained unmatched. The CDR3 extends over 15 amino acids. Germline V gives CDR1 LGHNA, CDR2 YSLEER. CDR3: CASSPGLAGAYEQYF. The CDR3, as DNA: TGCGCCAGCAGCCCGGGACTAGCCGGCGCCTACGAGCAGTACTTC.

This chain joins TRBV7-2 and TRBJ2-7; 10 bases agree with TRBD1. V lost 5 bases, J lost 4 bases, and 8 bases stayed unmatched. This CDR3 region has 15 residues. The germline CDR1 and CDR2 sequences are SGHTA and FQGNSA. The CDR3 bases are TGTGCCAGCAGCGTAACGACAGGGGGCGGGTACGAGCAGTACTTC. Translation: CASSVTTGGGYEQYF.

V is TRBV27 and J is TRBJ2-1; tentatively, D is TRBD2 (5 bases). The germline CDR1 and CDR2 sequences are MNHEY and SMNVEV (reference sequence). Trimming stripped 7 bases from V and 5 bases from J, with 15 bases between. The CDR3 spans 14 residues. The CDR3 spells CASTRTDGNNEQFF. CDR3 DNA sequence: TGTGCCAGCACCCGGACTGACGGAAACAATGAGCAGTTCTTC.

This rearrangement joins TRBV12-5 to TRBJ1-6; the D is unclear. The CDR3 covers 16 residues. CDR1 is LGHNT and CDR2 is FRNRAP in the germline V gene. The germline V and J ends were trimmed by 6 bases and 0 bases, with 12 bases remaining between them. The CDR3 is CASGTRRSSYNSPLHF. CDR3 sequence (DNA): TGTGCTAGTGGAACTCGAAGGAGCTCCTATAATTCACCCCTCCACTTT.

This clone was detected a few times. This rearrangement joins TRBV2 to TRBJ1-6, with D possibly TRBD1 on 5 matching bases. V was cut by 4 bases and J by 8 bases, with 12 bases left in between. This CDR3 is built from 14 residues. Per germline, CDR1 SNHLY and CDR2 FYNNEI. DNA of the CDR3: TGTGCCAGCAGTGTTGCAGGGTCGCATTCACCCCTCCACTTT. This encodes CASSVAGSHSPLHF.

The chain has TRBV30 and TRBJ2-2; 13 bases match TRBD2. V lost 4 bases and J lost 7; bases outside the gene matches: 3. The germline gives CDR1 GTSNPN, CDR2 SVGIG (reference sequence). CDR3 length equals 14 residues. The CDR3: CAWNRLAGGGELFF. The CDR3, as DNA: TGTGCCTGGAACAGACTAGCGGGAGGCGGGGAGCTGTTTTTT.

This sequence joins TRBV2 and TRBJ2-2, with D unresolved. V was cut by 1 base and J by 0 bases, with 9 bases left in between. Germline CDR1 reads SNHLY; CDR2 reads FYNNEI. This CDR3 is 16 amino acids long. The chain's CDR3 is CASSEDRATNTGELFF. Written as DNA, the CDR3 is TGTGCCAGCAGTGAAGATAGGGCAACGAACACCGGGGAGCTGTTTTTT.

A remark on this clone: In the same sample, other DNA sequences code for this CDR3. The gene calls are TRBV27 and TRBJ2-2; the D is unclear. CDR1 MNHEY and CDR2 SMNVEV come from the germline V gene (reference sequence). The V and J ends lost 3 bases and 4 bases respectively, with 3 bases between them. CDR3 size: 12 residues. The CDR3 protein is CASSFLTGELFF. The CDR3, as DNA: TGTGCCAGCAGTTTCCTCACCGGGGAGCTGTTTTTT.

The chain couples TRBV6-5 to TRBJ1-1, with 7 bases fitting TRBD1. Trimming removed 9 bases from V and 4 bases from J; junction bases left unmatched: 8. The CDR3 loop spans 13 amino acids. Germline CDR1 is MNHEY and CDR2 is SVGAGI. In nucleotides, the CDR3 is TGTGCCAGTAGGGGGCGTGACGGCACTGAAGCTTTCTTT. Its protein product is CASRGRDGTEAFF.

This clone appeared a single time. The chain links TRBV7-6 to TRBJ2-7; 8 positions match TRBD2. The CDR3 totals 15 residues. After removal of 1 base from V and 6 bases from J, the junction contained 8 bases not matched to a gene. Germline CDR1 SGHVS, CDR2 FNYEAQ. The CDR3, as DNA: TGTGCCAGCAGCTTAGATGCGGGGGGAGTGGCCGAGCAGTACTTC. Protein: CASSLDAGGVAEQYF.

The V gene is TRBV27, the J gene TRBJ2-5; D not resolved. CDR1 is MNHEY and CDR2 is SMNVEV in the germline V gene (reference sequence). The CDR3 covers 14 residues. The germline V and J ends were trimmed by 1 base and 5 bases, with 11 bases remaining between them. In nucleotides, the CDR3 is TGTGCCAGCAGTTTATTCTATGGGGTGGAGACCCAGTACTTC. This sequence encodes CASSLFYGVETQYF.

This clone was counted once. For the CDR3, the DNA is TGTGCCAGCTCCGGGTCGGGGTCCGGGGAAGCTTTCTTT. It encodes CASSGSGSGEAFF. The V and J genes are TRBV6-5 and TRBJ1-1; D not resolved. Per the germline V gene, CDR1 is MNHEY and CDR2 is SVGAGI. Trimming pared 8 bases from V and 8 bases from J, leaving 18 bases between. This CDR3 comprises 13 residues.

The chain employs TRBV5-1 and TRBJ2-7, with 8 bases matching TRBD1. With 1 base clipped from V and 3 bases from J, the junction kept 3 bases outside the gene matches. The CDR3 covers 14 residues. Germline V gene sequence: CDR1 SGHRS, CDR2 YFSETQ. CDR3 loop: CASSLRTGFYEQYF. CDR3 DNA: TGCGCCAGCAGCTTGCGGACAGGGTTCTACGAGCAGTACTTC. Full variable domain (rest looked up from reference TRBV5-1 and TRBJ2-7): KAGVTQTPRYLIKTRGQQVTLSCSPISGHRSVSWYQQTPGQGLQFLFEYFSETQRNKGNFPGRFSGRQFSNSRSEMNVSTLELGDSALYLCASSLRTGFYEQYFGPGTRLTVT.

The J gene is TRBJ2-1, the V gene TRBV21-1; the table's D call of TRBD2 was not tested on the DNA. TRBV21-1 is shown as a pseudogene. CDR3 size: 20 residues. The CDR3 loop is CASSKALGLANHISYNEQFF. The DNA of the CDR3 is TGTGCCAGCAGCAAAGCGCTGGGACTAGCTAACCATATCTCCTACAATGAGCAGTTCTTC.

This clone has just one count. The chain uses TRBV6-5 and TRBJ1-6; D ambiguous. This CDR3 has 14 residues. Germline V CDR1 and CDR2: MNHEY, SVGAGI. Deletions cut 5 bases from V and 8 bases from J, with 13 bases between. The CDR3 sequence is CASSTQGRDSPLHF. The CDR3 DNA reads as TGTGCCAGCAGTACACAAGGACGGGATTCACCCCTCCACTTT.

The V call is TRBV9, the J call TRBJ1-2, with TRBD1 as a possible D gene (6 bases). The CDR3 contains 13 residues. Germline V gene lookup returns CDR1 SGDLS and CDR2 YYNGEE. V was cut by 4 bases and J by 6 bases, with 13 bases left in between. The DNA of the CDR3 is TGTGCCAGCAGCCCAAGGGACACTCATGGCTACACCTTC. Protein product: CASSPRDTHGYTF.

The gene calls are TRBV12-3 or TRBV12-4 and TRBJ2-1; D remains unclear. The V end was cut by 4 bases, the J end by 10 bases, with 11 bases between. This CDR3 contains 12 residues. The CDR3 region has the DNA TGTGCCAGCAGTTACACCCTGTCGGAGCAGTTCTTC. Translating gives CASSYTLSEQFF.

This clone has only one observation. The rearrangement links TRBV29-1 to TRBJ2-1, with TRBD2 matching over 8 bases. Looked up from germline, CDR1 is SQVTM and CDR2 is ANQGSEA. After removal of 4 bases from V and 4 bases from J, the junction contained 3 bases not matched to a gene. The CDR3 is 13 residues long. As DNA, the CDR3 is TGCAGCGTTGGACTAGCGCCTTACAATGAGCAGTTCTTC. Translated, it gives CSVGLAPYNEQFF.

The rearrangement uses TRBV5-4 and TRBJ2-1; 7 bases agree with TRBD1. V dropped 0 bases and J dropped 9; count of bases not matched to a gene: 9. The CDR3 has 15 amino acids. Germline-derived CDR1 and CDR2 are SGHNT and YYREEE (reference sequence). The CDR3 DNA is TGTGCCAGCAGCTTGGGACAGGGCAGGTGGGTTGAGCAGTTCTTC. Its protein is CASSLGQGRWVEQFF.

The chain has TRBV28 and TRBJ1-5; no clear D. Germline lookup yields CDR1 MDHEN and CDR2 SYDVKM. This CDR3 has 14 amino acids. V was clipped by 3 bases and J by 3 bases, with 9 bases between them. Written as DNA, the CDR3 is TGTGCCAGCAGTTTTGAAGGGTACAATCAGCCCCAGCATTTT. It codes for CASSFEGYNQPQHF.